This TCR beta chain appears in the sequencing data of a study of blood T cell repertoires in COVID-19. Study-level information: Spain, Italy and the United States supplied samples that represented acute and convalescent COVID-19. The cDNA or gDNA used as material had been derived from T cells, B-cell-depleted T cells, or PBMCs.

This CDR3 is 15 amino acids long. Deletions cut 5 bases from V and 3 bases from J, with 17 bases between. Germline values: CDR1 SEHNR, CDR2 FQNEAQ (reference sequence). Produced via immunoSEQ multiplex PCR; TCRdb's table is partial and in-frame only. The sample has 150,000 or so clones; 85% to 90% are singletons. Sample: peripheral blood. The J gene is TRBJ2-7, the V gene TRBV7-9; D is unclear. The source of this sequence is a woman aged 40 to 49 with acute or convalescent COVID-19. The CDR3 DNA reads TGTGCCAGCAGCATTGAGGCCGCGAGTGTCTACGAGCAGTACTTC. It encodes CASSIEAASVYEQYF.